A single sample gave rise to the 32 T cell receptor beta chains below, sequenced in a study of OX40 agonist ivuxolimab in advanced cancers. TCRdb's copy holds only in-frame clones and misses some; the assay was immunoSEQ multiplex PCR. The data show 20,000 to 25,000 clones, roughly 89% seen once. Here the sequenced sample was CD4+ or CD8+ T cells sorted from blood, taken in a trial of the OX40 agonist ivuxolimab. These receptors were taken from an adult with an advanced solid tumor such as melanoma, head and neck, liver or kidney cancer.

This clone came up once. This sequence joins TRBV4-3 and TRBJ2-1; D might be TRBD2 (5 bases). Trimming took off 3 bases at V and 6 bases at J, with 21 bases between the two ends. This CDR3 contains 17 residues. Germline CDR1 reads LGHNA; CDR2 reads YSLEER. CDR3 sequence: CASSQNSVLLGGNEQFF. The CDR3 region has the DNA TGCGCCAGCAGCCAGAATTCTGTACTGCTTGGAGGCAATGAGCAGTTCTTC.

This chain connects TRBV9 to TRBJ1-5, with D perhaps matching TRBD1 (5 bases). The CDR3 consists of 14 residues. Germline loops: CDR1 SGDLS, CDR2 YYNGEE. Trimming removed 0 bases from V and 1 base from J, with 5 bases in between. Here the CDR3 DNA reads TGTGCCAGCAGCGTAGAGGGGAGCAATCAGCCCCAGCATTTT. It yields the protein CASSVEGSNQPQHF. The full variable domain, with the rest looked up from reference TRBV9 and TRBJ1-5, is DSGVTQTPKHLITATGQRVTLRCSPRSGDLSVYWYQQSLDQGLQFLIQYYNGEERAKGNILERFSAQQFPDLHSELNLSSLELGDSALYFCASSVEGSNQPQHFGDGTRLSIL.

This clone was observed a single time. The chain joins TRBV9 to TRBJ1-2; 9 nucleotides agree with TRBD1. The CDR3 has 14 amino acids. Germline CDR1 SGDLS, CDR2 YYNGEE. V dropped 1 base and J dropped 7; count of bases not matched to a gene: 5. CDR3 region: CASSVSQGAGGYTF. CDR3 sequence (DNA): TGTGCCAGCAGCGTATCACAGGGGGCGGGTGGCTACACCTTC.

This rearrangement joins TRBV18 to TRBJ1-1; 9 bases fit TRBD1. The CDR3 is 15 residues long. The germline gives CDR1 KGHSH, CDR2 LQKENI. With V trimmed by 3 bases and J by 1 base, 3 bases remained unmatched. The CDR3 sequence is CASSPLQGANTEAFF. In DNA, the CDR3 is TGTGCCAGCTCACCGTTACAGGGGGCGAACACTGAAGCTTTCTTT. Supplemented by reference TRBV18 and TRBJ1-1, the full variable domain reads NAGVMQNPRHLVRRRGQEARLRCSPMKGHSHVYWYRQLPEEGLKFMVYLQKENIIDESGMPKERFSAEFPKEGPSILRIQQVVRGDSAAYFCASSPLQGANTEAFFGQGTRLTVV.

V gene TRBV11-2 combines with J gene TRBJ1-1; no firm D call. Trimming pared 1 base from V and 0 bases from J, leaving 6 bases between. CDR1 and CDR2 from the germline V gene are SGHAT and FQNNGV. The CDR3 has 14 amino acids. CDR3: CASSLGHLNTEAFF. The CDR3 DNA sequence: TGTGCCAGCAGCTTAGGACACCTGAACACTGAAGCTTTCTTT.

The chain is built from TRBV19 and TRBJ2-5; D perhaps matches TRBD2 (6 bases). Germline V lookup: CDR1 LNHDA, CDR2 SQIVND (reference sequence). V lost 5 bases, J lost 3 bases, and 10 bases lay in between. The CDR3 sequence is 13 residues long. CDR3 sequence reads: CASSADYEETQYF. For the CDR3, the DNA is TGTGCCAGTAGTGCGGACTATGAAGAGACCCAGTACTTC.

This clone was detected only a few times. CDR3 amino acids: CASQEDRIQETQYF. For the CDR3, the DNA is TGTGCCAGCCAAGAGGACAGAATCCAAGAGACCCAGTACTTC. The chain uses TRBV28 and TRBJ2-5; D perhaps matches TRBD1 (6 bases). Trimming removed 8 bases at V and 1 base at J, with 14 bases between. The CDR3 totals 14 residues. CDR1 is MDHEN, CDR2 SYDVKM, per germline.

This chain uses TRBV9 with TRBJ2-5; the match to TRBD2 covers 9 bases. The V gene's germline CDR1 is SGDLS and CDR2 YYNGEE. V lost 3 bases, J lost 7 bases, and 16 bases stayed unmatched. The CDR3 is 17 amino acids. CDR3 in DNA: TGTGCCAGCAGCGCCAAGTCTCTAGCGGGACGACTGGGGACCCAGTACTTC. Protein sequence: CASSAKSLAGRLGTQYF.

This chain uses TRBV19 with TRBJ1-1; D is unclear. The CDR3 covers 12 residues. Per germline, CDR1 LNHDA and CDR2 SQIVND (reference sequence). V lost 7 bases to trimming and J lost 6 bases, with 12 bases between them. The CDR3: CASNGGGPEAFF. The CDR3 DNA reads TGTGCCAGTAATGGTGGAGGGCCTGAAGCTTTCTTT. Drawing the rest from reference TRBV19 and TRBJ1-1, the complete variable domain is DGGITQSPKYLFRKEGQNVTLSCEQNLNHDAMYWYRQDPGQGLRLIYYSQIVNDFQKGDIAEGYSVSREKKESFPLTVTSAQKNPTAFYLCASNGGGPEAFFGQGTRLTVV.

The chain employs TRBV11-2 and TRBJ1-1; perhaps TRBD1 as D (6 bases). The V end lost 5 bases, the J end lost 5 bases, and 18 bases lay between the germline ends. Per the germline V gene, CDR1 is SGHAT and CDR2 is FQNNGV. This CDR3 spans 15 amino acids. CDR3 loop: CASSPAGDIGTEAFF. The CDR3 DNA reads TGTGCCAGCAGCCCTGCTGGGGACATCGGAACTGAAGCTTTCTTT.

The chain uses TRBV6-5 and TRBJ2-1, with no clear D. With 2 bases removed from V and 7 bases from J, the gap between germline ends came to 18 bases. Per germline, CDR1 MNHEY and CDR2 SVGAGI. The CDR3 consists of 16 residues. CDR3 residues: CASSYLFDAVVNEQFF. CDR3 DNA sequence: TGTGCCAGCAGTTACCTGTTTGACGCGGTCGTAAATGAGCAGTTCTTC.

V gene TRBV15 combines with J gene TRBJ2-1; D uncertain. The CDR3 runs to 16 residues. V was cut by 6 bases and J by 0 bases, with 15 bases left in between. CDR1 LNHNV and CDR2 YYDKDF come from the germline V gene (reference sequence). CDR3 region: CATSPTPLHSYNEQFF. The CDR3 bases are TGTGCCACCAGTCCAACCCCTTTGCACTCCTACAATGAGCAGTTCTTC.

The chain employs TRBV4-3 and TRBJ1-4; D is undetermined. The CDR3 spans 14 residues. Trimming removed 0 bases at V and 8 bases at J, with 10 bases between. Germline CDR1 LGHNA, CDR2 YSLEER. The CDR3, as DNA: TGCGCCAGCAGCCAAGAATGGGCGTTAGAAAAACTGTTTTTT. Translated, it gives CASSQEWALEKLFF.

V and J are TRBV25-1 and TRBJ1-1, with no clear D. CDR1 and CDR2 from the germline V gene are MGHDK and SYGVNS. The CDR3 totals 11 residues. The ends were cut back, 6 bases at V and 11 bases at J, with 13 bases in the middle. The CDR3 region is CASRDLRWAFF. For the CDR3, the DNA is TGTGCCAGCAGAGATCTACGGTGGGCTTTCTTT.

V and J are TRBV10-1 and TRBJ2-3; unclear D gene. From germline, CDR1 is WNHNN and CDR2 SYGVQD (reference sequence). Trimming removed 4 bases at V and 2 bases at J, with 4 bases between. The CDR3 has 12 residues. Written as DNA, the CDR3 is TGCGCCAGCAGTGGGTTCACAGATACGCAGTATTTT. It specifies CASSGFTDTQYF.

This clone was observed once. CDR3 protein: CASSDLQGLYEQYF. The CDR3 DNA follows: TGTGCCAGCAGTGACCTACAGGGTCTCTACGAGCAGTACTTC. V is TRBV6-1 and J is TRBJ2-7, with a weak D call TRBD1 (6 bases). The CDR3 runs 14 residues. Germline V gene data show CDR1 as MNHNS and CDR2 as SASEGT. Trimming removed 3 bases at V and 3 bases at J, with 12 bases between.

The gene calls are TRBV7-6 and TRBJ2-1; D perhaps matches TRBD2 (5 bases). V was pared by 2 bases and J by 0 bases, with 11 bases between. There are 16 residues in the CDR3. Germline values: CDR1 SGHVS, CDR2 FNYEAQ. The CDR3: CASSLISGSSYNEQFF. The CDR3 DNA follows: TGTGCCAGCAGCTTAATTAGTGGGAGCTCCTACAATGAGCAGTTCTTC.

Worth noting for this clone: This CDR3 is missing its conserved last phenylalanine or tryptophan, likely due to a read error. The DNA is omitted, as the CDR3 cannot be located on it reliably, and the CDR3 follows TCRdb's listing. The chain carries TRBV7-8 and TRBJ1-2. The CDR3 extends over 14 residues, inclusive of both ends. Germline V gene sequence: CDR1 SGHVS, CDR2 FQNEAQ. CDR3 protein: CASSLGGGMLPPAL.

This clone was counted only a few times. V usage is TRBV7-6 and J usage is TRBJ1-4; no definite D call. Germline V lookup: CDR1 SGHVS, CDR2 FNYEAQ. This CDR3 comprises 12 residues. V lost 5 bases and J 5 bases, leaving 6 bases between the germline ends. DNA for the CDR3: TGTGCCAGCAGCCCCATGAATGAAAAACTGTTTTTT. Protein sequence: CASSPMNEKLFF.

DNA for the CDR3: TGTGCCAGCAGTTTATCACCCTCCCGGGCGGCCCAGTACTTC. Protein product: CASSLSPSRAAQYF. The rearrangement joins TRBV28 to TRBJ2-5; no firm D call. Germline CDR1 is MDHEN and CDR2 is SYDVKM. Between the trimmed V and J ends, which lost 1 base and 9 bases, there was a span of 15 bases. The CDR3 extends over 14 amino acids.

The chain carries TRBV13 and TRBJ1-1, with D possibly matching TRBD1 (6 bases). V was shortened by 5 bases and J by 5 bases, with 18 bases between the two germline ends. From germline, CDR1 is PRHDT and CDR2 FYEKMQ (reference sequence). The CDR3 is made up of 15 amino acids. The CDR3 sequence: CASSALGARETEAFF. In nucleotides, the CDR3 is TGTGCCAGCAGCGCCCTGGGGGCCAGGGAGACTGAAGCTTTCTTT.

The chain employs TRBV10-3 and TRBJ1-1; D is undetermined. V gave up 8 bases and J gave up 4 bases, with 8 bases separating them. The CDR3 has 11 residues. The germline V gene encodes CDR1 ENHRY and CDR2 SYGVKD. CDR3 loop: CAIDDGTEAFF. Here the CDR3 DNA reads TGTGCCATCGATGACGGCACTGAAGCTTTCTTT.

The CDR3 DNA sequence: TGCAGCGTTGTCGCCGAGGGGATTTCTTCCTACAATGAGCAGTTCTTC. Translation: CSVVAEGISSYNEQFF. V usage is TRBV29-1 and J usage is TRBJ2-1, with D perhaps assigned TRBD1 or TRBD2 (5 bases each). Looked up from germline, CDR1 is SQVTM and CDR2 is ANQGSEA. CDR3 length: 16 amino acids. Between the trimmed V and J ends, which lost 4 bases and 1 base, there was a span of 17 bases.

This chain connects TRBV19 to TRBJ2-7; 7 nucleotides agree with TRBD2. The J segment lost 4 bases and the V segment lost 2 bases, leaving 2 bases of the junction unmatched. The CDR3 is 13 residues long. The germline gives CDR1 LNHDA, CDR2 SQIVND (reference sequence). CDR3 region: CASSIRGGYEQYF. CDR3 coding DNA: TGTGCCAGTAGTATAAGGGGAGGGTACGAGCAGTACTTC.

This rearrangement joins TRBV6-5 to TRBJ2-7, with TRBD2 identical over 8 bases. CDR1 and CDR2 (germline): MNHEY, SVGAGI. Trimming removed 0 bases from V and 5 bases from J; junction bases left unmatched: 3. This CDR3 is built from 14 residues. This chain's CDR3 is CASSYSAGAHEQYF. In nucleotides, the CDR3 is TGTGCCAGCAGTTACTCAGCGGGGGCCCACGAGCAGTACTTC.

The genes are TRBV4-3 and TRBJ1-4; D may be TRBD1 (6 bases). This CDR3 is built from 14 residues. The germline V gene encodes CDR1 LGHNA and CDR2 YSLEER. V lost 2 bases and J 8 bases, leaving 12 bases between the germline ends. CDR3: CASSQYGGGEKLFF. CDR3 nucleotide sequence: TGCGCCAGCAGCCAATATGGGGGCGGAGAAAAACTGTTTTTT.

The rearrangement links TRBV9 to TRBJ2-6; D unresolved. Germline assignment: CDR1 SGDLS and CDR2 YYNGEE. The V end was cut by 0 bases, the J end by 2 bases, with 6 bases between. The CDR3 is 15 amino acids. DNA of the CDR3: TGTGCCAGCAGCGTAGTGGAGACTGGGGCCAACGTCCTGACTTTC. The encoded protein is CASSVVETGANVLTF.

This clone has a handful of counts. The chain is built from TRBV19 and TRBJ1-1, with D unclear. Germline CDR1 and CDR2: LNHDA and SQIVND (reference sequence). The CDR3 extends over 13 amino acids. V was shortened by 9 bases and J by 5 bases, with 16 bases between the two germline ends. The CDR3 bases are TGTGCCAGCAGAATACCCGGGGATACTGAAGCTTTCTTT. Amino acid sequence: CASRIPGDTEAFF.

This chain uses TRBV7-9 with TRBJ1-4; D is uncertain. Looked up from germline, CDR1 is SEHNR and CDR2 is FQNEAQ (reference sequence). The CDR3 has 13 residues. Trimming left V 1 base short and J 6 bases short, with 6 bases between. CDR3 sequence: CASSLDGDEKLFF. CDR3 nucleotide sequence: TGTGCCAGCAGCTTAGACGGGGATGAAAAACTGTTTTTT.

The V gene is TRBV7-9, the J gene TRBJ2-5; no reliable D call. The CDR3 runs 13 residues. Germline CDR1 SEHNR, CDR2 FQNEAQ (reference sequence). Trimming took off 2 bases at V and 5 bases at J, with 9 bases between the two ends. The CDR3 nucleotides read TGTGCCAGCAGCTTACTTAGTCCCGAGACCCAGTACTTC. It codes for CASSLLSPETQYF.

The chain recombines TRBV11-1 with TRBJ2-7; no clear D. The CDR3 is 13 amino acids. CDR1 and CDR2 from the germline V gene are SGHAT and FQDESV (reference sequence). The V and J ends lost 1 base and 1 base respectively, with 5 bases between them. The CDR3 sequence is CASSLEPSYEQYF. For the CDR3, the DNA is TGTGCCAGCAGCTTAGAACCTTCCTACGAGCAGTACTTC.

The CDR3 DNA is TGTGCCAGCAGGGACAGGGGGGCTCCTAACTATGGCTACACCTTC. Its protein is CASRDRGAPNYGYTF. J is TRBJ1-2 and V is TRBV6-1, with 10 bases identical to TRBD1. V shed 6 bases, J shed 0 bases, and the junction held 4 bases outside the gene matches. CDR1 is MNHNS, CDR2 SASEGT, per germline. The CDR3 loop spans 15 amino acids.